This record covers a single TCR beta chain. The antigen remains unidentified. The data are from a study of shared clonotypes between healthy human individuals. Across the study: The study drew on two women and three men aged 18 to 49 as donors. Study outcomes and limitations: In contrast to clonotypes shared by all four donors, non-shared clonotypes had lower generation probabilities.

Running of the assay took place at deep level. Original data processing: ImmunoSEQ sequences covered only the junction and lacked quality scores; filtering therefore differed. Assay: immunoSEQ multiplex PCR; the TCRdb copy retains only in-frame clones and omits some. V and J calls and clone size are copied from that table; D and trimming were computed from the DNA. This repertoire shows about 2 million clones, about 95% found once; its top ten account for about 1.1%. Naive CD8 populations comprised CD45RO-negative cells positively selected for CCR7, excluding terminally differentiated effector memory CD45RA+ cells. The CDR3 has 17 residues. Trimming took 4 bases from V and 5 from J; bases not matched to a gene: 16. Looked up from germline, CDR1 is SNHLY and CDR2 is FYNNEI.

The chain is built from TRBV2 and TRBJ2-5, with 7 nucleotides matching TRBD2. Sequencing was done on a sample of naive CD8+ T cells sorted from blood. The TCR was taken from a man between 18 and 29 years old in good health. The CDR3 nucleotides are TGTGCCAGCAGTGTGTTTAGTTCCTACGCGGGGGACGAGACCCAGTACTTC. Amino acids: CASSVFSSYAGDETQYF.